This T cell receptor (beta chain) was obtained from a study of identifying expanded T cells in peripheral blood. General study points: Across healthy donors, higher total template counts meant significantly greater approximately two-week count variance. Approximately 1.2 clones differed between technical replicates, versus roughly 17 and 20 over time.

TCRdb keeps only in-frame clones here, not all; method: immunoSEQ multiplex PCR. The profile shows about 83,000 clones, about nine tenths of them singletons. Healthy donors had no documented immune events, such as infections, while sampled. Concerning this clone itself: Its matching antigen is unknown.

The material sequenced was blood. The source of this sequence is a person between 18 and 70 years old in good health.

CDR3 nucleotide sequence: TGTGCCAGCAGCTTAGGACTAGCGGGAGCCACCGGGGAGCTGTTTTTT. It encodes CASSLGLAGATGELFF. The V call is TRBV7-8, the J call TRBJ2-2; 12 nucleotides align to TRBD2. The CDR3 has 16 residues. The V gene end was trimmed by 1 base and the J gene end by 4 bases; junction bases not matched to a gene: 1. Germline V gives CDR1 SGHVS, CDR2 FQNEAQ. Filled out from reference TRBV7-8 and TRBJ2-2, the complete variable domain reads GAGVSQSPRYKVAKRGQDVALRCDPISGHVSLFWYQQALGQGPEFLTYFQNEAQLDKSGLPSDRFFAERPEGSVSTLKIQRTQQEDSAVYLCASSLGLAGATGELFFGEGSRLTVL.